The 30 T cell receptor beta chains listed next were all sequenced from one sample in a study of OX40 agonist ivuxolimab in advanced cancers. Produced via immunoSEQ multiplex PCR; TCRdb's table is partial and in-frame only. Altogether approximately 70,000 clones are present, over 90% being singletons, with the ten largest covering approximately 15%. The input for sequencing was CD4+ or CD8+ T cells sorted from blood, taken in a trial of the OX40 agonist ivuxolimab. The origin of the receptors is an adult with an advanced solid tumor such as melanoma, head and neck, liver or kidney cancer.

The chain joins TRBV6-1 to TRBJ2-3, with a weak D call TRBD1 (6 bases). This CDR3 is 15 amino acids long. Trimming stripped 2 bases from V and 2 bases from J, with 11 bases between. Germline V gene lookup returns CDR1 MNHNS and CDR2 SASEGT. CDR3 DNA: TGTGCCAGCAGTGAACGGGTGGGGGCCACAGATACGCAGTATTTT. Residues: CASSERVGATDTQYF.

CDR3 protein: CASSGMRDRQDRSGGYTF. CDR3 in DNA: TGTGCCAGCAGCGGAATGAGGGATCGGCAGGACCGGTCCGGAGGCTACACCTTC. V and J are TRBV9 and TRBJ1-2; D remains ambiguous. Germline lookup yields CDR1 SGDLS and CDR2 YYNGEE. The CDR3 covers 18 residues. Trimming took off 3 bases at V and 8 bases at J, with 29 bases between the two ends.

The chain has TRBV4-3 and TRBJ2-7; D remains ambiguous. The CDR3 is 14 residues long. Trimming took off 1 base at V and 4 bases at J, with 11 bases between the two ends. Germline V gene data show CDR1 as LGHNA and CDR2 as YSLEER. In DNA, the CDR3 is TGCGCCAGCAGCCAAGGTCCGGACGGTTACGAGCAGTACTTC. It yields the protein CASSQGPDGYEQYF.

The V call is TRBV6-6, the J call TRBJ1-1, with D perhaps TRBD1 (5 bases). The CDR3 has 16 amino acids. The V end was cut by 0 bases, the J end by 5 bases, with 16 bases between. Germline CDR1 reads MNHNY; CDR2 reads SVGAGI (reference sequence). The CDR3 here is CASSYSTPREETEAFF. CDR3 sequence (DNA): TGTGCCAGCAGTTACTCGACGCCCAGGGAGGAGACTGAAGCTTTCTTT.

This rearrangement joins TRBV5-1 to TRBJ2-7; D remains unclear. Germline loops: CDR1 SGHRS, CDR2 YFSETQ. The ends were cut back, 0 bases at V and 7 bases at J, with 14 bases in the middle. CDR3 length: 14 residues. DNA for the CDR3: TGCGCCAGCAGCTTGGACACTGGGCTGGGGGAGCAGTACTTC. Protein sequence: CASSLDTGLGEQYF.

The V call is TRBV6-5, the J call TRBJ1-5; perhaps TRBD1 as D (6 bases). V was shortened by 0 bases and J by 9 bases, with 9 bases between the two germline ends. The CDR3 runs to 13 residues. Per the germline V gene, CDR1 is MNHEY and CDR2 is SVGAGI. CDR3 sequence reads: CASSYSLGGPQHF. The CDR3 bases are TGTGCCAGCAGTTACTCCCTAGGGGGGCCCCAGCATTTT.

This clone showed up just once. CDR3 DNA: TGTGCCAGCAGCAGTGGCGTATCGGACACTGAAGCTTTCTTT. Its translation is CASSSGVSDTEAFF. The chain joins TRBV7-6 to TRBJ1-1; D is ambiguous. Germline V gene lookup returns CDR1 SGHVS and CDR2 FNYEAQ. V gave up 5 bases and J gave up 3 bases, with 13 bases separating them. The CDR3 covers 14 residues.

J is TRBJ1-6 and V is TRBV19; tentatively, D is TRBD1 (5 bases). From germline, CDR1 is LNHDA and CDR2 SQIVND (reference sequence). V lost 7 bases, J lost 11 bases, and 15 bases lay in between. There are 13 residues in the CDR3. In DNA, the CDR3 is TGTGCCAGTAACGGCGGGGCGATCCCACCCCTCCACTTT. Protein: CASNGGAIPPLHF.

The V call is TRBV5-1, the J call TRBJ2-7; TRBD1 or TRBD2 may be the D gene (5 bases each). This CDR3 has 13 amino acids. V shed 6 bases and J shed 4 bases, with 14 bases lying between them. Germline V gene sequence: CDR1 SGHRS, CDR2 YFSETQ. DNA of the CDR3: TGCGCCAGCACACTGGGGGAAGAATACGAGCAGTACTTC. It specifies CASTLGEEYEQYF.

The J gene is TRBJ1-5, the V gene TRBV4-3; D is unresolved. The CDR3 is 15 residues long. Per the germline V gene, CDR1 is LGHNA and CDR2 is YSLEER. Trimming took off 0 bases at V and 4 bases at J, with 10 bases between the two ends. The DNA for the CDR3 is TGCGCCAGCAGCCAAGATGGGGAGGTGAATCAGCCCCAGCATTTT. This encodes CASSQDGEVNQPQHF.

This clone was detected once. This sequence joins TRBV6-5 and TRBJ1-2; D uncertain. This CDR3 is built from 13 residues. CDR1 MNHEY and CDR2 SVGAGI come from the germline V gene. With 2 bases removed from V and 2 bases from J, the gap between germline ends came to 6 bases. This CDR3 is CASSYGPNYGYTF. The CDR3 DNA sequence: TGTGCCAGCAGTTACGGACCGAACTATGGCTACACCTTC.

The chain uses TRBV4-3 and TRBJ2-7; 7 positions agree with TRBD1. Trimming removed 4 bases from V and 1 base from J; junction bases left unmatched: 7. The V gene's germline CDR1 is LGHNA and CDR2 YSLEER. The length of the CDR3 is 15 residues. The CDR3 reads CASSRDSTESYEQYF. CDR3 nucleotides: TGCGCCAGCAGCCGGGACAGTACCGAATCCTACGAGCAGTACTTC.

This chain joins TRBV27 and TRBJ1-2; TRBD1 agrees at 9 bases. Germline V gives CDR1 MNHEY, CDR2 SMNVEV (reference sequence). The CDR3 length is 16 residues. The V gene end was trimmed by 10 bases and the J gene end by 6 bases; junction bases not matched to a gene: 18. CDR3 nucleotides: TGTGCCACCGCCGGGACAGGGTATGGGTATTCTGATGGCTACACCTTC. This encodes CATAGTGYGYSDGYTF.

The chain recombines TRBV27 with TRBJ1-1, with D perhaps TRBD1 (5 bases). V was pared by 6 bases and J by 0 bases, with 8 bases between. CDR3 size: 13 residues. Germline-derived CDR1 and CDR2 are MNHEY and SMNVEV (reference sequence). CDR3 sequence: CASRGRLNTEAFF. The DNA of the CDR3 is TGTGCCAGCAGGGGACGCTTGAACACTGAAGCTTTCTTT.

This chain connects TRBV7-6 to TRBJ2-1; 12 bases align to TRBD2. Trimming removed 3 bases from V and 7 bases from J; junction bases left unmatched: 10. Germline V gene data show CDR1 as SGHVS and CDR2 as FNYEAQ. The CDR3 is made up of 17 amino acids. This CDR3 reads CASSLVASGRASNEQFF. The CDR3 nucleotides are TGTGCCAGCAGCTTGGTGGCTAGCGGGAGGGCGTCAAATGAGCAGTTCTTC.

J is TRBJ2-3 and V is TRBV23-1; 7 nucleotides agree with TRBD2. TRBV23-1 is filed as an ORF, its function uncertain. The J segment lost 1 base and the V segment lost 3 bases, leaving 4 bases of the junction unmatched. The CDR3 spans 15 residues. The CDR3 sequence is CASSHPRGGTDTQYF. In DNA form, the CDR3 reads TGCGCCAGCAGTCATCCTCGGGGGGGCACAGATACGCAGTATTTT.

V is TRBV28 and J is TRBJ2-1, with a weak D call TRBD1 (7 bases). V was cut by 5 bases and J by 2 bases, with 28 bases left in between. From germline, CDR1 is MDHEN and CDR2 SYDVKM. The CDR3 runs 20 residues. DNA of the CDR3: TGTGCCAGCAGTCTTTCTGCCACTTCAGGGGGACTCGCGCCCTACAATGAGCAGTTCTTC. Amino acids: CASSLSATSGGLAPYNEQFF.

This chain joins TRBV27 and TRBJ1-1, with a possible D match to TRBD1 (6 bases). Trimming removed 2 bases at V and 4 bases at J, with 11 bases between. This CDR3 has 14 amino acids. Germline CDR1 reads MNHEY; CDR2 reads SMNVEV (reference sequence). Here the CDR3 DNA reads TGTGCCAGCAGTTTAGCACAGGGTGGCACTGAAGCTTTCTTT. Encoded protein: CASSLAQGGTEAFF.

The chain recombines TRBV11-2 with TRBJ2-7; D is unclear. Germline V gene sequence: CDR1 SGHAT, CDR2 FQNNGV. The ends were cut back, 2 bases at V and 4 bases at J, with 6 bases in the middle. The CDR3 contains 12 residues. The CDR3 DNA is TGTGCCAGCAGCTTACTCGGATACGAGCAGTACTTC. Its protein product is CASSLLGYEQYF. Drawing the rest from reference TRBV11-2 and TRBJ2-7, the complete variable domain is EAGVAQSPRYKIIEKRQSVAFWCNPISGHATLYWYQQILGQGPKLLIQFQNNGVVDDSQLPKDRFSAERLKGVDSTLKIQPAKLEDSAVYLCASSLLGYEQYFGPGTRLTVT.

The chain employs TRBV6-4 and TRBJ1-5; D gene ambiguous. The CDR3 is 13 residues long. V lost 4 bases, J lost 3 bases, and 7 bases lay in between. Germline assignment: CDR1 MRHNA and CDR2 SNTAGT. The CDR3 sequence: CASSGDVNQPQHF. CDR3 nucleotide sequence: TGTGCCAGCAGTGGGGATGTCAATCAGCCCCAGCATTTT.

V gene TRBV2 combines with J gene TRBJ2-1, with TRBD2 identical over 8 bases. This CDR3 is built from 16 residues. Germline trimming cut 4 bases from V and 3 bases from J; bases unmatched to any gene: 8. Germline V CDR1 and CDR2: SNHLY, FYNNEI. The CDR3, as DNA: TGTGCCAGCAGTGCCGGGCGAGGGACTAGCTACAATGAGCAGTTCTTC. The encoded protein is CASSAGRGTSYNEQFF.

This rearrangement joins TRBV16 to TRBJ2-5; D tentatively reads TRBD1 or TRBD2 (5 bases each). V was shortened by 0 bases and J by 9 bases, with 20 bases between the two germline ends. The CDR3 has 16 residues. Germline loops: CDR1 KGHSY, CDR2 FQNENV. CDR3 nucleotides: TGTGCCAGCAGCCAATCTGTACACGGACTGCGAGGGGCCCAGTACTTC. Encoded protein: CASSQSVHGLRGAQYF.

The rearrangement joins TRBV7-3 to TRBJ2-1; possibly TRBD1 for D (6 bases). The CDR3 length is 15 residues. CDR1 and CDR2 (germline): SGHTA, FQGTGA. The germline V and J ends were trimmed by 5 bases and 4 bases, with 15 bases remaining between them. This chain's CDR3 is CASSPTAGEYNEQFF. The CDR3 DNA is TGTGCCAGCAGCCCCACGGCAGGGGAGTACAATGAGCAGTTCTTC. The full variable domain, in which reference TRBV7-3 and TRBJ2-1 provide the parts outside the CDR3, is GAGVSQTPSNKVTEKGKYVELRCDPISGHTALYWYRQSLGQGPEFLIYFQGTGAADDSGLPNDRFFAVRPEGSVSTLKIQRTERGDSAVYLCASSPTAGEYNEQFFGPGTRLTVL.

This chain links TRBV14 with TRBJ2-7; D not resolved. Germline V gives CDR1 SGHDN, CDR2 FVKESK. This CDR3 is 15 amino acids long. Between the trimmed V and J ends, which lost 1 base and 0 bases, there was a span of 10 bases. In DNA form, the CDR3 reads TGTGCCAGCAGCCAAGGGGCGGAGAGCTCCTACGAGCAGTACTTC. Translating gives CASSQGAESSYEQYF.

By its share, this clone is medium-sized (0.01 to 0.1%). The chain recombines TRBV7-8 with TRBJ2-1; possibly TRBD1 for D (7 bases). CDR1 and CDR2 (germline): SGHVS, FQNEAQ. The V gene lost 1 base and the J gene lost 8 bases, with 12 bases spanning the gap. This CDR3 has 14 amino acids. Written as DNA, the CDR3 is TGTGCCAGCAGCTTAGGACAGGGAGGCTATGAGCAGTTCTTC. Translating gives CASSLGQGGYEQFF.

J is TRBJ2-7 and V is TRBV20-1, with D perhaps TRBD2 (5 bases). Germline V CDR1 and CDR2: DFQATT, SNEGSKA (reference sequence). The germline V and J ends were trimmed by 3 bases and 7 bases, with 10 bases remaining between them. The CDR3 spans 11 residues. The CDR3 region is CSARRAREQYF. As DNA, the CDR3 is TGCAGTGCTAGGAGGGCGCGGGAGCAGTACTTC.

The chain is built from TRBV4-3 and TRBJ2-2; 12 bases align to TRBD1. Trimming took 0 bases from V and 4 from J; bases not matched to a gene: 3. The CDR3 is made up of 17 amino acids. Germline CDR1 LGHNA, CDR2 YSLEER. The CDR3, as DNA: TGCGCCAGCAGCCAAGAGAGGGACAGGGGGCCCACCGGGGAGCTGTTTTTT. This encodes CASSQERDRGPTGELFF.

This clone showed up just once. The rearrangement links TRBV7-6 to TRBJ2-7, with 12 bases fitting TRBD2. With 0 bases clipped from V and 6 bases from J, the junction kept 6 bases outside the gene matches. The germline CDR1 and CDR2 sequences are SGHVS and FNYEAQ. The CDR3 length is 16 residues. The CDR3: CASSLATSGGSREQYF. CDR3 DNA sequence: TGTGCCAGCAGCTTAGCGACTAGCGGGGGAAGTCGCGAGCAGTACTTC.

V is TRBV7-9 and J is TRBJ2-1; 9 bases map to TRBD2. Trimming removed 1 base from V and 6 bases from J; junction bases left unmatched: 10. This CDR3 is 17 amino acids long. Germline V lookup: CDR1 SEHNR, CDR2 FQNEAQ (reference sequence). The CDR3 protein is CASSLVAGERVVNEQFF. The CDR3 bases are TGTGCCAGCAGCTTAGTAGCGGGAGAAAGGGTCGTCAATGAGCAGTTCTTC.

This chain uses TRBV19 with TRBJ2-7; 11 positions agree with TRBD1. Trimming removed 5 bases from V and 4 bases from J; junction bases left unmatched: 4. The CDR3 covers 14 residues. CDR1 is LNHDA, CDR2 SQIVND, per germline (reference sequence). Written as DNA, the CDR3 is TGTGCCAGTAGTGAAGGACAGGGGGCGTACGAGCAGTACTTC. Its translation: CASSEGQGAYEQYF. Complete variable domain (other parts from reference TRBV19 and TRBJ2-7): DGGITQSPKYLFRKEGQNVTLSCEQNLNHDAMYWYRQDPGQGLRLIYYSQIVNDFQKGDIAEGYSVSREKKESFPLTVTSAQKNPTAFYLCASSEGQGAYEQYFGPGTRLTVT.